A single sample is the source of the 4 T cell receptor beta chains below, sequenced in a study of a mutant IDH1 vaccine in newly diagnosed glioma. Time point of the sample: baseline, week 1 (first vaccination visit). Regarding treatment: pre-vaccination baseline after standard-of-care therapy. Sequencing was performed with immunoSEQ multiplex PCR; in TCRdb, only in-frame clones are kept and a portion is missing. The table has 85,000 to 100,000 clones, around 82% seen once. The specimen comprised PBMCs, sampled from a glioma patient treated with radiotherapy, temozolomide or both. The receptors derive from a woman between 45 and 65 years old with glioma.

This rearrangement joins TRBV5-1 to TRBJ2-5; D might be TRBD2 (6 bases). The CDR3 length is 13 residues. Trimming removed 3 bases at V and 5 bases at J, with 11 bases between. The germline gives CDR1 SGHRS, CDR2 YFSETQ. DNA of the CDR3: TGCGCCAGCAGCTGGGGTGCGGGGGAGACCCAGTACTTC. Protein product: CASSWGAGETQYF.

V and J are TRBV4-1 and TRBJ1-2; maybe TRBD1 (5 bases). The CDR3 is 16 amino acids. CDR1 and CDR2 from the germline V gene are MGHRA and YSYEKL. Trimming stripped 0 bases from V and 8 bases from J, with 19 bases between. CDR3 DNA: TGCGCCAGCAGCCAAGATTCGGGGGGGGGTTGGGAGGGCTACACCTTC. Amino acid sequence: CASSQDSGGGWEGYTF.

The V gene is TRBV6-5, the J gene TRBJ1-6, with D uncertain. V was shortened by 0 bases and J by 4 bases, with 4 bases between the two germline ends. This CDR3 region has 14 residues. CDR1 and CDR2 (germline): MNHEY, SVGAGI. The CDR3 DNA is TGTGCCAGCAGTTACTCGGAGTATAATTCACCCCTCCACTTT. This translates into CASSYSEYNSPLHF.

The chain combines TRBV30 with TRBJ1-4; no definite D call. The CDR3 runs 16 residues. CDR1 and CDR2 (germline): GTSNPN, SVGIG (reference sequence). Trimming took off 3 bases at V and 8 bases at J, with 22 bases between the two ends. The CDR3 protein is CAWRPGLKEYGEKLFF. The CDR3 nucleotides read TGTGCCTGGAGACCGGGCCTAAAAGAATACGGGGAAAAACTGTTTTTT. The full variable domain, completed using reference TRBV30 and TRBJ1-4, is SQTIHQWPATLVQPVGSPLSLECTVEGTSNPNLYWYRQAAGRGLQLLFYSVGIGQISSEVPQNLSASRPQDRQFILSSKKLLLSDSGFYLCAWRPGLKEYGEKLFFGSGTQLSVL.